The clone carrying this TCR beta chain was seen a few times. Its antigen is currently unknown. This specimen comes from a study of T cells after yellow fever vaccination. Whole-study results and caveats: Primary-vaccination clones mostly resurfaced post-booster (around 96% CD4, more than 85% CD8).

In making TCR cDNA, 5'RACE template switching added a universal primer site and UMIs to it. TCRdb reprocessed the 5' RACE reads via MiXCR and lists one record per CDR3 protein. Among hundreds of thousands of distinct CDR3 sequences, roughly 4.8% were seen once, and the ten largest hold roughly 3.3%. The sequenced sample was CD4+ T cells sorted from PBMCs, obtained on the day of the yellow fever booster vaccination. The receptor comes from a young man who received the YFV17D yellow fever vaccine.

CDR3 protein: CSASYNQETQYF. The CDR3 nucleotides read TGCAGTGCTAGTTACAACCAAGAGACCCAGTACTTC. The rearrangement joins TRBV20-1 to TRBJ2-5; D unclear. Between the trimmed V and J ends, which lost 3 bases and 0 bases, there was a span of 5 bases. There are 12 residues in the CDR3. The germline V gene encodes CDR1 DFQATT and CDR2 SNEGSKA (reference sequence).